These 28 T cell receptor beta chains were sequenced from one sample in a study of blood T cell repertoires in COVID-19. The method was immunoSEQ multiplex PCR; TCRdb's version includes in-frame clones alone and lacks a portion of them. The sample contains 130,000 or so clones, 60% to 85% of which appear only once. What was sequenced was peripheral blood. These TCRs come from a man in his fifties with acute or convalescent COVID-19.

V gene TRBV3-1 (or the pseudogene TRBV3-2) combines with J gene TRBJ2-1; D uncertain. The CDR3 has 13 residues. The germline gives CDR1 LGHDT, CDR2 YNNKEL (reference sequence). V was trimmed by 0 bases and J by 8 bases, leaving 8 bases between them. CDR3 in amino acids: CASSQDPSDEQFF. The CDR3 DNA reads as TGTGCCAGCAGCCAAGATCCGAGCGATGAGCAGTTCTTC.

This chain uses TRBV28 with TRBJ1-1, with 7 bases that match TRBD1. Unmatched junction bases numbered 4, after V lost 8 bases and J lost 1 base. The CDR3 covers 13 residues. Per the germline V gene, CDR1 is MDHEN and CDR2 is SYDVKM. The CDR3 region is CASRRTGNTEAFF. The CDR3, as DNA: TGTGCCAGCCGAAGGACAGGGAACACTGAAGCTTTCTTT.

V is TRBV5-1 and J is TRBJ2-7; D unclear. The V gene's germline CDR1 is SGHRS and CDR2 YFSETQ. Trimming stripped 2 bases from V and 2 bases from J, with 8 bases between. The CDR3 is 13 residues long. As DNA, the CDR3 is TGCGCCAGCAGCTTCGGAGATACCTACGAGCAGTACTTC. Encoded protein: CASSFGDTYEQYF.

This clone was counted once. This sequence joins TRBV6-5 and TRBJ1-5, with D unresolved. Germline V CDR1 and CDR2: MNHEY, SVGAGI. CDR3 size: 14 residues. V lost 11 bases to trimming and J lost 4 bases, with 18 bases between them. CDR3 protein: CASWTGVRNQPQHF. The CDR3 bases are TGTGCCTCCTGGACGGGAGTTCGAAATCAGCCCCAGCATTTT.

The DNA for the CDR3 is TGTGCCAGCAGCCTGCGGACTCCTAATGAGCAGTTCTTC. It encodes CASSLRTPNEQFF. The chain couples TRBV13 to TRBJ2-1; D possibly corresponds to TRBD2 (5 bases). Germline CDR1 reads PRHDT; CDR2 reads FYEKMQ (reference sequence). This CDR3 spans 13 amino acids. Trimming pared 5 bases from V and 7 bases from J, leaving 12 bases between.

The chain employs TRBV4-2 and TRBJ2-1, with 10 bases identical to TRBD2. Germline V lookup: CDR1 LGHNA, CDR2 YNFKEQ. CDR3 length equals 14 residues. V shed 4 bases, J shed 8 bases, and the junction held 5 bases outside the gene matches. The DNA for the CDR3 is TGTGCCAGCAGCCTCAGCGGGGGGGTCTATGAGCAGTTCTTC. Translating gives CASSLSGGVYEQFF.

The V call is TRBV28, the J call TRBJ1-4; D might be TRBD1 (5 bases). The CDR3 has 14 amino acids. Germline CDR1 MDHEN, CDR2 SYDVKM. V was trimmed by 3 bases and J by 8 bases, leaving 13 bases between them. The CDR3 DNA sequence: TGTGCCAGCAGTTTGTTGGGGGGAGACGAAAAACTGTTTTTT. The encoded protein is CASSLLGGDEKLFF.

CDR3 residues: CASSQEAEAFF. Written as DNA, the CDR3 is TGTGCCAGCAGTCAAGAGGCTGAAGCTTTCTTT. The J gene is TRBJ1-1, the V gene TRBV12-3 or TRBV12-4; the D is unclear. V lost 5 bases and J 6 bases, leaving 7 bases between the germline ends. CDR3 length: 11 residues.

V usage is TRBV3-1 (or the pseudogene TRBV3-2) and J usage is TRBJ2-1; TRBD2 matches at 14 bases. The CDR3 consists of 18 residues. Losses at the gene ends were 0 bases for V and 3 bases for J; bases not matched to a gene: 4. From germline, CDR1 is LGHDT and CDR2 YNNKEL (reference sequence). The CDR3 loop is CASSQDDGLAGGYNEQFF. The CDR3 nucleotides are TGTGCCAGCAGCCAAGATGATGGACTAGCGGGGGGCTACAATGAGCAGTTCTTC.

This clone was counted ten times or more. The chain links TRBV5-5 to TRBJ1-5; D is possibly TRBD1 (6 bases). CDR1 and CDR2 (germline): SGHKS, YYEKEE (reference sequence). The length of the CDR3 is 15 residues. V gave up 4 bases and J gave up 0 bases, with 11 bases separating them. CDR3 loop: CASSQQGGSNQPQHF. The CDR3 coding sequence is TGTGCCAGCAGCCAGCAAGGGGGTAGCAATCAGCCCCAGCATTTT.

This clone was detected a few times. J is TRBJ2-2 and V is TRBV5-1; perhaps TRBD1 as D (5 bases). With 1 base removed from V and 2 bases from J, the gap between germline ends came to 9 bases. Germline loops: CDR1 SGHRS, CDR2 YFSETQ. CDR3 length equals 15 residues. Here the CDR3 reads CASSLQGINTGELFF. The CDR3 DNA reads TGCGCCAGCAGCTTGCAGGGTATTAACACCGGGGAGCTGTTTTTT. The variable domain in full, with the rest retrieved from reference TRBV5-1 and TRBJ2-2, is KAGVTQTPRYLIKTRGQQVTLSCSPISGHRSVSWYQQTPGQGLQFLFEYFSETQRNKGNFPGRFSGRQFSNSRSEMNVSTLELGDSALYLCASSLQGINTGELFFGEGSRLTVL.

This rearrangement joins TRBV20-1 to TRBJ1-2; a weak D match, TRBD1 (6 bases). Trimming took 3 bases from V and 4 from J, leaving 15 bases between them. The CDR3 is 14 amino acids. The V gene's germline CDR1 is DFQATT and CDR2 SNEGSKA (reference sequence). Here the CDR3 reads CSASRQGISYGYTF. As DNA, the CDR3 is TGCAGTGCTAGTAGGCAGGGGATCTCCTATGGCTACACCTTC.

CDR3 nucleotides: TGTGCCAGTACCGAGGCGATGATAAGGGGCACCGGGGAGCTGTTTTTT. The encoded protein is CASTEAMIRGTGELFF. The chain recombines TRBV19 with TRBJ2-2; tentative D call: TRBD1 (5 bases). V lost 7 bases and J lost 4, with 19 bases in between. The CDR3 has 16 amino acids. Germline-derived CDR1 and CDR2 are LNHDA and SQIVND (reference sequence).

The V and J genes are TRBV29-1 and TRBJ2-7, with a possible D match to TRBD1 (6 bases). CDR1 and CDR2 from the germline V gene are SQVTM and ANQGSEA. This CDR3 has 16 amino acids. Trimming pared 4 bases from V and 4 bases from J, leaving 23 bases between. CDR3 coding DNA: TGCAGCGTTGGGGACACAGGGAGCAGTAGGAGATACGAGCAGTACTTC. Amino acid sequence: CSVGDTGSSRRYEQYF.

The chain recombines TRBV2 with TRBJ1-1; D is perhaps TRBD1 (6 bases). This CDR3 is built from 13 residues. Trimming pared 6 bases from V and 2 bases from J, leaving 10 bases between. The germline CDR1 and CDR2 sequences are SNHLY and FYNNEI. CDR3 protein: CASREDSNTEAFF. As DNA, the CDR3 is TGTGCCAGCAGGGAGGACAGTAACACTGAAGCTTTCTTT.

CDR3 region: CASGPRGGPQGGYTF. CDR3 sequence (DNA): TGTGCTAGTGGTCCGAGGGGGGGTCCCCAGGGTGGCTACACCTTC. The chain couples TRBV12-5 to TRBJ1-2; D is possibly TRBD1 (6 bases). Trimming pared 5 bases from V and 7 bases from J, leaving 20 bases between. Germline CDR1 reads LGHNT; CDR2 reads FRNRAP. CDR3 length: 15 amino acids. Variable domain in full (rest from reference TRBV12-5 and TRBJ1-2): DARVTQTPRHKVTEMGQEVTMRCQPILGHNTVFWYRQTMMQGLELLAYFRNRAPLDDSGMPKDRFSAEMPDATLATLKIQPSEPRDSAVYFCASGPRGGPQGGYTFGSGTRLTVV.

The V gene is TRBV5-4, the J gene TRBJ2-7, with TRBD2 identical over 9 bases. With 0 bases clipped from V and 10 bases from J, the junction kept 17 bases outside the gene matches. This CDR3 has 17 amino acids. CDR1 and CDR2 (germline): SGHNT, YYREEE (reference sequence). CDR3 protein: CASSLDSGGSFDKLQYF. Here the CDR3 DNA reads TGTGCCAGCAGCTTGGATAGCGGGGGAAGCTTTGACAAGTTACAGTACTTC.

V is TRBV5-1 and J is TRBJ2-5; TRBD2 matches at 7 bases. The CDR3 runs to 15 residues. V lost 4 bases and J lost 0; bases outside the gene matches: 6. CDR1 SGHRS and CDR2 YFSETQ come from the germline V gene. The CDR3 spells CASSARGLDQETQYF. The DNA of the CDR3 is TGCGCCAGCAGCGCGCGAGGACTAGACCAAGAGACCCAGTACTTC. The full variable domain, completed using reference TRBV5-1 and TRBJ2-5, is KAGVTQTPRYLIKTRGQQVTLSCSPISGHRSVSWYQQTPGQGLQFLFEYFSETQRNKGNFPGRFSGRQFSNSRSEMNVSTLELGDSALYLCASSARGLDQETQYFGPGTRLLVL.

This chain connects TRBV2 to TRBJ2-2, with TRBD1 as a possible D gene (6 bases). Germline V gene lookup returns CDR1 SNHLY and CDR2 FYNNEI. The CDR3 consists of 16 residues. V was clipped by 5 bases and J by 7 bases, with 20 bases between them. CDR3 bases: TGTGCCAGCAGTTCCGACAGGCTCAACACCCGCGGGGAGCTGTTTTTT. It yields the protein CASSSDRLNTRGELFF.

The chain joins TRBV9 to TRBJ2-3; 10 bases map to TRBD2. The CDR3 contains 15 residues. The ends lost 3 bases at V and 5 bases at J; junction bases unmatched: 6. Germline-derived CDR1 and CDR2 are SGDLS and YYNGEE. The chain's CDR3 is CASSAAGGRIDTQYF. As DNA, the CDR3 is TGTGCCAGCAGCGCAGCGGGGGGGCGTATAGATACGCAGTATTTT. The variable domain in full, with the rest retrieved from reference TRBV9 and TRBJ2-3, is DSGVTQTPKHLITATGQRVTLRCSPRSGDLSVYWYQQSLDQGLQFLIQYYNGEERAKGNILERFSAQQFPDLHSELNLSSLELGDSALYFCASSAAGGRIDTQYFGPGTRLTVL.

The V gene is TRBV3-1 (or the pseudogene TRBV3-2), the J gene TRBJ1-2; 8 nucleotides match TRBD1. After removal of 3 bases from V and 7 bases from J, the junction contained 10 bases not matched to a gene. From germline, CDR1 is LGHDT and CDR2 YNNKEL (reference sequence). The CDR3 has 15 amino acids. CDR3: CASSHAPGTGSGYTF. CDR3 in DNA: TGTGCCAGCAGCCATGCACCCGGGACAGGCTCTGGCTACACCTTC.

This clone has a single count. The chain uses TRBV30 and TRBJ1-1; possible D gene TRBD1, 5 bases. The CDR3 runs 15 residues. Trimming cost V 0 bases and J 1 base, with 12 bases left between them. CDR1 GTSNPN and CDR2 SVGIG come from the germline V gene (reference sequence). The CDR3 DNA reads TGTGCCTGGAGTGTACGTGCAGGGCAGAACACTGAAGCTTTCTTT. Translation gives CAWSVRAGQNTEAFF.

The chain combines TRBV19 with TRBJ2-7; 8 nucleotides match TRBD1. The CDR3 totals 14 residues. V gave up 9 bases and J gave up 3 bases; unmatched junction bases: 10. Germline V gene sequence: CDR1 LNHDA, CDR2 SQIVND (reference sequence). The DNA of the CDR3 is TGTGCCAGCAAGCCCCGGGACAGGAACTACGAGCAGTACTTC. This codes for CASKPRDRNYEQYF.

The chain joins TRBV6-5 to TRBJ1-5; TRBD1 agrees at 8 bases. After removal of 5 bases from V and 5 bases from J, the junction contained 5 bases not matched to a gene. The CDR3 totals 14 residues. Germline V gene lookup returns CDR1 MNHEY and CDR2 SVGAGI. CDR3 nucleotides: TGTGCCAGCAGTCGGACAGGGTCGGATCAGCCCCAGCATTTT. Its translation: CASSRTGSDQPQHF.

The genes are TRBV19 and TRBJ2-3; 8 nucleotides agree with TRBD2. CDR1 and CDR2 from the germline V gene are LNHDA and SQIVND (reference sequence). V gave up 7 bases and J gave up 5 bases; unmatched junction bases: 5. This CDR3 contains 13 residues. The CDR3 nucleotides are TGTGCCAGTACCGGGGGGGGCAGAGATACGCAGTATTTT. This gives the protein CASTGGGRDTQYF.

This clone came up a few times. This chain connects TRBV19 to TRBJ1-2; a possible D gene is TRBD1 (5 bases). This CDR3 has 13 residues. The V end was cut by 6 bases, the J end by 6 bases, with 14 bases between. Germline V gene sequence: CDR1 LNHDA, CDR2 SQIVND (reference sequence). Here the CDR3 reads CASRMPQGDGYTF. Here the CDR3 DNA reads TGTGCCAGTAGGATGCCTCAAGGGGATGGCTACACCTTC.

CDR3 nucleotide sequence: TGTGCCAGCAGTTTATTTGGGGGGGAGGACGAGCAGTACTTC. It codes for CASSLFGGEDEQYF. The chain is built from TRBV27 and TRBJ2-7, with 7 bases lining up with TRBD2. Germline CDR1 MNHEY, CDR2 SMNVEV (reference sequence). The CDR3 runs to 14 residues. The V and J ends lost 1 base and 5 bases, in that order; junction bases with no gene match: 5.

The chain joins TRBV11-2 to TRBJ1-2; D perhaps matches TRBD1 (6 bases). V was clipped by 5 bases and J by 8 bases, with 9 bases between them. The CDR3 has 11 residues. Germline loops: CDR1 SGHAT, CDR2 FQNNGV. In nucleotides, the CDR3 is TGTGCCAGCAGCCCCGGACAGGGCTACACCTTC. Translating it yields CASSPGQGYTF.